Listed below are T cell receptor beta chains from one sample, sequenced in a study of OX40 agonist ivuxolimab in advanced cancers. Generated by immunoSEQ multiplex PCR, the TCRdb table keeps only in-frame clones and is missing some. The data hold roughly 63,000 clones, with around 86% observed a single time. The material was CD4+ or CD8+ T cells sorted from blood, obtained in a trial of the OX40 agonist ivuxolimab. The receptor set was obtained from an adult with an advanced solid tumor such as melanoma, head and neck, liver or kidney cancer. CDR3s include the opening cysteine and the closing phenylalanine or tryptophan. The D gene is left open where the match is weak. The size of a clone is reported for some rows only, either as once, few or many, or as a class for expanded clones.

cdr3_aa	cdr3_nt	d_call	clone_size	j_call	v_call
CASSRTGEAFF	TGTGCCAGCTCACGGACAGGTGAAGCTTTCTTT	TRBD1	once	TRBJ1-1	TRBV18
CASSFVPAVISYNEQFF	TGTGCCAGCAGCTTCGTTCCAGCCGTTATCTCCTACAATGAGCAGTTCTTC	.	few	TRBJ2-1	TRBV5-8
CATSRGRGMDQPQHF	TGTGCCACCAGCAGAGGGAGAGGGATGGATCAGCCCCAGCATTTT	.	.	TRBJ1-5	TRBV15
CASRGGEEKLFF	TGCGCCAGCAGGGGAGGTGAGGAAAAACTGTTTTTT	.	.	TRBJ1-4	TRBV5-1
CASSFGRAYNEQFF	TGTGCCAGCAGCTTCGGGAGGGCCTACAATGAGCAGTTCTTC	TRBD2	.	TRBJ2-1	TRBV7-9
CATSRDQNPSYNEQFF	TGTGCCACCAGCAGAGATCAAAACCCCTCCTACAATGAGCAGTTCTTC	.	.	TRBJ2-1	TRBV15
CASSLRGGRQADTEAFF	TGCGCCAGCAGCTTGAGGGGGGGCCGGCAGGCTGACACTGAAGCTTTCTTT	.	.	TRBJ1-1	TRBV5-1
CAISEGGLAKNIQYF	TGTGCCATCAGTGAAGGGGGGCTAGCCAAAAACATTCAGTACTTC	.	.	TRBJ2-4	TRBV10-3
CASIQGRNTEAFF	TGTGCCAGCATACAGGGAAGGAACACTGAAGCTTTCTTT	.	once	TRBJ1-1	TRBV7-8
CASSPGGYQPQHF	TGTGCCAGCTCACCAGGGGGGTATCAGCCCCAGCATTTT	.	.	TRBJ1-5	TRBV18
CASSRAGGPVEQYF	TGTGCCAGCAGCCGAGCGGGAGGGCCCGTCGAGCAGTACTTC	TRBD2	.	TRBJ2-7	TRBV6-6
CASSLVGAGAGNEQFF	TGCGCCAGCAGCTTGGTAGGCGCGGGGGCTGGCAATGAGCAGTTCTTC	.	.	TRBJ2-1	TRBV5-1
CASSRTSGGFSYEQYF	TGTGCCAGCAGCCGAACTAGCGGGGGGTTCTCCTACGAGCAGTACTTC	TRBD2	.	TRBJ2-7	TRBV4-2
CASSMFPGLNSGANVLTF	TGTGCCAGTAGTATGTTTCCGGGCCTTAACTCTGGGGCCAACGTCCTGACTTTC	.	.	TRBJ2-6	TRBV19
CASSRLAGPETQYF	TGTGCCAGCTCAAGACTAGCGGGGCCAGAGACCCAGTACTTC	TRBD2	.	TRBJ2-5	TRBV18
CASSLEEGPTYEQYF	TGTGCCAGCAGCTTAGAGGAGGGGCCCACCTACGAGCAGTACTTC	.	.	TRBJ2-7	TRBV7-6
CASSLSENTEAFF	TGTGCCAGCAGCTTATCAGAGAACACTGAAGCTTTCTTT	.	.	TRBJ1-1	TRBV11-2
CASSEWGGATQYF	TGTGCCAGCAGTGAATGGGGGGGAGCTACGCAGTATTTT	TRBD2	few	TRBJ2-3	TRBV6-1
CASSDQGANEQFF	TGCGCCAGCAGTGATCAGGGGGCGAATGAGCAGTTCTTC	TRBD1	.	TRBJ2-1	TRBV10-2
CASSPLGDEQYF	TGTGCCAGCTCACCCCTGGGGGACGAGCAGTACTTC	.	medium-sized	TRBJ2-7	TRBV18
CASSLGAETQYF	TGTGCCAGCAGCTTGGGGGCCGAGACCCAGTACTTC	.	once	TRBJ2-5	TRBV5-4
CASSAGQGVSTGELFF	TGTGCCAGCTCAGCGGGACAGGGGGTGAGCACCGGGGAGCTGTTTTTT	TRBD1	.	TRBJ2-2	TRBV18
CASSQGQANQPQHF	TGTGCCAGCAGTCAGGGGCAGGCCAATCAGCCCCAGCATTTT	.	few	TRBJ1-5	TRBV6-6
CASSLGDLLILNTEAFF	TGCGCCAGCAGCTTGGGCGACTTACTTATTCTGAACACTGAAGCTTTCTTT	.	.	TRBJ1-1	TRBV5-1
CASSYGGGGNTIYF	TGTGCCAGCAGTTACGGGGGCGGTGGAAACACCATATATTTT	.	.	TRBJ1-3	TRBV6-6
CASSLPSALTDTQYF	TGTGCCAGCAGTTTACCCTCGGCGCTCACAGATACGCAGTATTTT	.	.	TRBJ2-3	TRBV28
CASSERTSGRHNEQFF	TGCGCCAGCAGTGAACGGACTAGCGGGAGACACAATGAGCAGTTCTTC	TRBD2	.	TRBJ2-1	TRBV10-2
CASSLGLVTEQDTQYF	TGTGCCAGCAGCTTAGGTTTAGTAACAGAGCAAGATACGCAGTATTTT	.	.	TRBJ2-3	TRBV7-9
CASSISAGQQPQHF	TGTGCCAGTAGTATCTCGGCAGGGCAGCAGCCCCAGCATTTT	.	few	TRBJ1-5	TRBV19
CASRHRDRAEQPQHF	TGTGCCAGCAGGCACCGGGACAGGGCGGAACAGCCCCAGCATTTT	TRBD1	few	TRBJ1-5	TRBV2
CASSNGQGARSGELFF	TGTGCCAGCAGCAACGGACAGGGGGCGCGGTCCGGGGAGCTGTTTTTT	TRBD1	once	TRBJ2-2	TRBV5-4
CASSKQGAETEAFF	TGTGCCAGCAGCAAACAGGGGGCGGAGACTGAAGCTTTCTTT	TRBD1	.	TRBJ1-1	TRBV7-9
CASSLVRVNSYEQYF	TGCGCCAGCAGCTTGGTTCGGGTCAACTCCTACGAGCAGTACTTC	.	.	TRBJ2-7	TRBV5-1
CAIRPGLAGSANTGELFF	TGTGCCATCAGGCCGGGACTAGCGGGATCCGCGAACACCGGGGAGCTGTTTTTT	TRBD2	.	TRBJ2-2	TRBV10-3
CASRPGGVNQPQHF	TGTGCCAGCAGACCAGGGGGCGTCAATCAGCCCCAGCATTTT	TRBD1	once	TRBJ1-5	TRBV6-5
CASSQAGTDTQYF	TGCGCCAGCAGCCAAGCAGGCACAGATACGCAGTATTTT	.	.	TRBJ2-3	TRBV4-1
CASRLTGGSTEAFF	TGTGCCAGCAGACTCACAGGGGGCTCCACTGAAGCTTTCTTT	TRBD1	.	TRBJ1-1	TRBV6-6
CASSLGGGSRTDTQYF	TGTGCCAGCAGCTTAGGGGGCGGGAGCCGCACAGATACGCAGTATTTT	TRBD2	.	TRBJ2-3	TRBV11-3
CASRSGRGGPETQYF	TGCGCCAGCAGGAGTGGGCGGGGGGGCCCAGAGACCCAGTACTTC	TRBD2	.	TRBJ2-5	TRBV5-1
CASSPRQGATYNEQFF	TGTGCCAGCTCCCCACGACAGGGGGCTACCTACAATGAGCAGTTCTTC	TRBD1	.	TRBJ2-1	TRBV18
CAARDANYYNSPLHF	TGTGCCGCAAGGGACGCCAACTACTATAATTCACCCCTCCACTTT	.	.	TRBJ1-6	TRBV10-3
CASSPRDVKNIQYF	TGTGCCAGCTCCCCAAGGGACGTTAAAAACATTCAGTACTTC	.	.	TRBJ2-4	TRBV6-5
CASSEPGGGRQPQHF	TGTGCCAGCAGTGAACCGGGGGGCGGACGTCAGCCCCAGCATTTT	.	.	TRBJ1-5	TRBV6-1
CASSQMSLAGDTGELFF	TGTGCCAGCAGCCAAATGAGCCTAGCGGGGGACACCGGGGAGCTGTTTTTT	TRBD2	.	TRBJ2-2	TRBV4-2
CASSLLVAGGADTQYF	TGTGCCAGCAGCTTATTGGTAGCGGGGGGGGCGGATACGCAGTATTTT	TRBD2	.	TRBJ2-3	TRBV11-2
CATSVQGLSNQPQHF	TGTGCCACCAGCGTTCAGGGACTGAGCAATCAGCCCCAGCATTTT	.	once	TRBJ1-5	TRBV15
CASRPAETGANQPQHF	TGTGCCAGCAGACCGGCAGAGACAGGAGCCAATCAGCCCCAGCATTTT	.	.	TRBJ1-5	TRBV27
CATEGGSDTQYF	TGTGCCACCGAGGGGGGATCAGATACGCAGTATTTT	.	.	TRBJ2-3	TRBV10-3
CASSLGAETQYF	TGCGCCAGCAGCTTGGGGGCGGAGACCCAGTACTTC	.	.	TRBJ2-5	TRBV5-1
CASSYEEGNQPQHF	TGTGCCAGCAGTTACGAGGAAGGGAATCAGCCCCAGCATTTT	.	few	TRBJ1-5	TRBV6-6
CASSPPPSSGLPGANVLTF	TGTGCCAGCTCACCCCCGCCCAGCTCAGGGCTCCCTGGGGCCAACGTCCTGACTTTC	.	.	TRBJ2-6	TRBV18
CASSIPGWGEQYF	TGTGCCAGCAGTATCCCGGGATGGGGGGAGCAGTACTTC	.	.	TRBJ2-7	TRBV28
CASSLGGAWAGSYEQYF	TGTGCCAGCAGCTTAGGGGGGGCTTGGGCCGGCTCCTACGAGCAGTACTTC	.	.	TRBJ2-7	TRBV7-2
CASSRGPPLSEAFF	TGTGCCAGCAGCCGCGGACCTCCACTCTCTGAAGCTTTCTTT	.	.	TRBJ1-1	TRBV7-2
CASTPGGLTGELFF	TGTGCCAGCACGCCAGGAGGTCTGACCGGGGAGCTGTTTTTT	.	.	TRBJ2-2	TRBV6-1
CASSWGGEAFF	TGTGCCAGCAGTTGGGGGGGTGAAGCTTTCTTT	.	.	TRBJ1-1	TRBV6-6
CASSLLGLSGYTF	TGTGCCAGCAGTTTACTTGGATTAAGTGGCTACACCTTC	.	once	TRBJ1-2	TRBV28